This record covers a single T cell receptor (beta chain). This clone was recorded once. No antigen is known for it. Nothing much larger sits one base from this clone, and base qualities are not available. This sample was included in a study of T cell responses to AZD1222 COVID-19 vaccine (dated by TCRdb to the early 2020s). Looking at the study overall: TCR sequencing was performed for some 250 trial participants, of whom around 200 were given two doses of AZD1222 and some 26 were given two doses of MenACWY control vaccine. Trial participants were enrolled into age subgroups of 18-55, 56-69 and 70-plus years, which contained approximately 150, 28 and 58 TCR-sequenced participants, respectively.

The CDR3, from cysteine to phenylalanine, totals 11 residues. Just the 33-base CDR3 DNA is kept, in frame starting at base 1. V was cut back by 3 bases and J by 1 base, leaving a gap of 1 base between them. The germline V gene gives CDR1 as MGHRA and CDR2 as YSYEKL. Per the publication, the time point label means: about 28 days (+/-7) after the second vaccine dose. AZD1222 recipients with second doses at about 4 weeks or about 12 weeks were pooled, because spike-specific TCR depth and breadth did not differ between schedules. Vaccinee samples were obtained from the UK trials COV001 and COV002, which included a single-blind randomized controlled phase 2/3 trial of AZD1222 (ChAdOx1 nCoV-19) in healthy adults. Trial participant PBMC samples were collected at day 0 and day 28 after the second dose for TCRbeta chain sequencing. What the study reported, not specific to this receptor: Vaccine-associated CD4 TCRs spanned the whole spike protein, with dominant responses in regions 160-218 and 743-854. Participants were mostly white British and included more females than males, and it was suggested by the authors that clonal diversity may have been underestimated. Conclusions about previously exposed vaccinees were limited because only a handful of AZD1222 recipients were SARS-CoV-2 seropositive at baseline. No day 14 peak-response samples were available, so repertoires were characterized only after the peak T cell response. A significant rise in spike-specific TCR breadth and depth was observed after two AZD1222 doses relative to day 0 and relative to MenACWY recipients. In the small 56-69-year group, the increase in depth fell short of significance, most likely because of low power. Epitopes outside the regions mutated in the B.1.351 and B.1.1.7 variants were reportedly recognized by nearly half of the unique spike-specific TCRs.

The CDR3 regions of human TCRbeta chains were analyzed by immunosequencing. Turning to the authors' computational methods: Repertoire TCRs were matched against a reference library of SARS-CoV-2-specific TCRs generated with the MIRA antigen-specificity platform. Breadth was defined as the fraction of unique TCRs that were SARS-CoV-2-associated. Depth was defined as the fraction of total T cells that were SARS-CoV-2-associated. Using the MIRA data, every spike-specific TCR was mapped to the spike region that the TCR reacted to and assigned to either a CD4 or a CD8 class. Log10-transformed breadth and depth values were compared by one-way ANOVA with Sidak's multiple comparisons tests. Not all clones reach the TCRdb copy of this immuneACCESS table, which keeps in-frame sequences only. Checked studies attribute under half of the gap to unresolved V genes and leave the rest unexplained. V and J calls and clone size are as listed in that table; D and trimming were resolved from the DNA. The sample data list about 56,000 clones, and 75% to 90% of these were observed just once. 6% to 7.5% of the sample is held by the ten biggest clonotypes.

This clonotype originated in an adult who received the AZD1222 COVID-19 vaccine. Recombination joined TRBV4-1 with TRBJ2-7; the D gene identity is not certain. This specimen consisted of peripheral blood, obtained 28 days after the second AZD1222 dose. The CDR3 in this case is CASSHSYEQYF. In nucleotides, the sequence is TGCGCCAGCAGCCATTCCTACGAGCAGTACTTC.